Presented here are 28 T cell receptor beta chains from one specimen sequenced in a study of a mutant IDH1 vaccine in newly diagnosed glioma listed by TCRdb under 2021. The time point label, read with the paper, signifies: baseline, week 1 (first vaccination visit). The intended sense of this specimen's treatment or condition label: pre-vaccination baseline after standard-of-care therapy. Library preparation was by the immunoSEQ multiplex PCR assay. TCRdb took this table from immuneACCESS and kept in-frame rearrangements with V and J called. Such tables lack part of the clones; where checked against another copy, unresolved V genes explain under half of the gap, and the rest is unexplained. This sample is represented by just under 95,000 clones; 83% of them were singletons. Of the sample, around 7% is held by the ten largest clones. The sequencing used PBMCs, collected from a glioma patient treated with radiotherapy, temozolomide or both. The receptors come from a woman in her forties or fifties with glioma.

The chain joins TRBV19 to TRBJ1-1, with D unclear. Germline loops: CDR1 LNHDA, CDR2 SQIVND (reference sequence). The CDR3 sequence is 13 residues long. Trimming left V 4 bases short and J 4 bases short, with 10 bases between. CDR3 in DNA: TGTGCCAGTAGTAGTGGGGATCGCACTGAAGCTTTCTTT. This gives the protein CASSSGDRTEAFF.

J is TRBJ2-3 and V is TRBV2; unclear D gene. Per germline, CDR1 SNHLY and CDR2 FYNNEI. The CDR3 is 15 residues long. Trimming removed 1 base from V and 2 bases from J, with 10 bases in between. The CDR3 DNA follows: TGTGCCAGCAGTGAAGGGGGTCGCGTCACAGATACGCAGTATTTT. Translation: CASSEGGRVTDTQYF. Supplemented by reference TRBV2 and TRBJ2-3, the full variable domain reads EPEVTQTPSHQVTQMGQEVILRCVPISNHLYFYWYRQILGQKVEFLVSFYNNEISEKSEIFDDQFSVERPDGSNFTLKIRSTKLEDSAMYFCASSEGGRVTDTQYFGPGTRLTVL.

V usage is TRBV29-1 and J usage is TRBJ1-1, with a possible D match to TRBD1 (5 bases). Trimming took 3 bases from V and 6 from J, leaving 14 bases between them. CDR1 and CDR2 from the germline V gene are SQVTM and ANQGSEA. The CDR3 spans 13 residues. The CDR3 spells CSVDGGERAEAFF. CDR3 in DNA: TGCAGCGTTGACGGGGGAGAAAGGGCTGAAGCTTTCTTT.

The CDR3 sequence is CASSHKGAEAFF. CDR3 DNA: TGTGCCAGTAGCCATAAAGGCGCTGAAGCTTTCTTT. The chain joins TRBV19 to TRBJ1-1, with no clear D. The CDR3 runs to 12 residues. Germline V gene lookup returns CDR1 LNHDA and CDR2 SQIVND (reference sequence). V was trimmed by 6 bases and J by 6 bases, leaving 11 bases between them.

This rearrangement joins TRBV19 to TRBJ2-5; tentatively, D is TRBD2 (7 bases). The CDR3 loop spans 15 amino acids. Germline V lookup: CDR1 LNHDA, CDR2 SQIVND (reference sequence). V was clipped by 11 bases and J by 5 bases, with 24 bases between them. CDR3 sequence (DNA): TGTGCCTCTCAAGATGGGGGGGGCCTTCGGGAGACCCAGTACTTC. It specifies CASQDGGGLRETQYF.

The chain combines TRBV30 with TRBJ2-2, with 8 bases aligning to TRBD1. This CDR3 spans 13 amino acids. The germline gives CDR1 GTSNPN, CDR2 SVGIG (reference sequence). The ends lost 8 bases at V and 7 bases at J; junction bases unmatched: 9. The CDR3 DNA reads as TGTGCCCACGACAGGGGAGTGGACGGGGAGCTGTTTTTT. Translated, it gives CAHDRGVDGELFF.

The V call is TRBV7-2, the J call TRBJ1-3, with D tentatively TRBD1 (6 bases). The CDR3 contains 16 residues. Germline V gives CDR1 SGHTA, CDR2 FQGNSA. V was trimmed by 5 bases and J by 1 base, leaving 15 bases between them. The CDR3 coding sequence is TGTGCCAGCAGCGCACAGGGTGAAGGATCTGGAAACACCATATATTTT. Translation: CASSAQGEGSGNTIYF.

This clone has just a few counts. This chain uses TRBV6-6 with TRBJ2-1, with 10 bases fitting TRBD2. CDR3 length: 13 residues. J was trimmed by 7 bases and V by 4 bases; bases with no gene match: 1. The V gene's germline CDR1 is MNHNY and CDR2 SVGAGI (reference sequence). The CDR3 DNA sequence: TGTGCCAGCAGTTTAGCGGGGGGAAATGAGCAGTTCTTC. Protein: CASSLAGGNEQFF.

CDR3 region: CSAPAGGPIDTQYF. The CDR3 DNA reads as TGCAGCGCTCCGGCGGGGGGGCCGATAGATACGCAGTATTTT. The V call is TRBV29-1, the J call TRBJ2-3; 9 positions match TRBD2. V lost 7 bases, J lost 5 bases, and 10 bases stayed unmatched. The germline CDR1 and CDR2 sequences are SQVTM and ANQGSEA. This CDR3 has 14 residues.

The rearrangement links TRBV5-1 to TRBJ2-1; 8 bases agree with TRBD1. Germline V gene sequence: CDR1 SGHRS, CDR2 YFSETQ. J gave up 1 base and V 6 bases, and 3 bases lay outside the gene matches. This CDR3 has 14 residues. The DNA for the CDR3 is TGCGCCAGCACCGGACAGGGTTCCTACAATGAGCAGTTCTTC. This encodes CASTGQGSYNEQFF.

The chain employs TRBV6-1 and TRBJ2-6; the D is unclear. The V end was cut by 6 bases, the J end by 0 bases, with 9 bases between. CDR1 and CDR2 from the germline V gene are MNHNS and SASEGT. The CDR3 covers 15 residues. The CDR3 region is CASRSVRSGANVLTF. DNA for the CDR3: TGTGCCAGCAGGTCAGTTCGCTCTGGGGCCAACGTCCTGACTTTC.

In this sample, this clone turned up a few times. The chain employs TRBV27 and TRBJ1-1; 8 bases agree with TRBD1. J gave up 2 bases and V 1 base, and 9 bases lay outside the gene matches. CDR3 length equals 17 residues. CDR1 is MNHEY, CDR2 SMNVEV, per germline (reference sequence). The CDR3 protein is CASSLLLSTGVNTEAFF. The CDR3 DNA follows: TGTGCCAGCAGTTTATTACTCTCGACAGGGGTTAACACTGAAGCTTTCTTT.

The chain recombines TRBV27 with TRBJ2-7; D is possibly TRBD2 (5 bases). Germline V lookup: CDR1 MNHEY, CDR2 SMNVEV (reference sequence). The V gene lost 3 bases and the J gene lost 2 bases, with 14 bases spanning the gap. CDR3 length equals 15 residues. CDR3 loop: CASSFPPTGTYEQYF. CDR3 in DNA: TGTGCCAGCAGTTTTCCCCCGACGGGAACCTACGAGCAGTACTTC.

The chain uses TRBV29-1 and TRBJ2-5, with D unclear. The V end was cut by 7 bases, the J end by 0 bases, with 9 bases between. The CDR3 sequence is 12 residues long. Germline-derived CDR1 and CDR2 are SQVTM and ANQGSEA. The CDR3 region is CSADHNQETQYF. In nucleotides, the CDR3 is TGCAGCGCTGACCACAACCAAGAGACCCAGTACTTC.

This clone appeared once. The genes are TRBV9 and TRBJ2-5; D is uncertain. This CDR3 is built from 13 residues. Trimming removed 4 bases at V and 4 bases at J, with 11 bases between. CDR1 and CDR2 (germline): SGDLS, YYNGEE. The CDR3 protein is CASSLRLGETQYF. CDR3 bases: TGTGCCAGCAGCCTCCGACTGGGAGAGACCCAGTACTTC.

This CDR3 reads CASSVAGGVGETQYF. The CDR3 DNA sequence: TGTGCCAGCAGCGTAGCTGGAGGGGTCGGGGAGACCCAGTACTTC. The chain joins TRBV9 to TRBJ2-5; maybe TRBD2 (6 bases). Germline CDR1 reads SGDLS; CDR2 reads YYNGEE. The CDR3 is made up of 15 amino acids. The ends were cut back, 0 bases at V and 5 bases at J, with 14 bases in the middle.

This chain uses TRBV30 with TRBJ1-3; unclear D gene. This CDR3 has 13 residues. V shed 6 bases and J shed 0 bases, with 9 bases lying between them. Germline V gene lookup returns CDR1 GTSNPN and CDR2 SVGIG (reference sequence). The CDR3 spells CACAVSSGNTIYF. The CDR3, as DNA: TGTGCCTGTGCGGTGAGCTCTGGAAACACCATATATTTT.

The gene calls are TRBV6-1 and TRBJ2-6; a weak D match, TRBD2 (5 bases). V lost 1 base, J lost 2 bases, and 9 bases lay in between. CDR1 and CDR2 (germline): MNHNS, SASEGT. The CDR3 runs 16 residues. CDR3 DNA: TGTGCCAGCAGTGAAGAGGCAGCGGCTGGGGCCAACGTCCTGACTTTC. Protein: CASSEEAAAGANVLTF.

V is TRBV28 and J is TRBJ2-7; possible D gene TRBD1, 5 bases. The V end lost 3 bases, the J end lost 1 base, and 13 bases lay between the germline ends. Germline CDR1 is MDHEN and CDR2 is SYDVKM. The CDR3 runs to 15 residues. The CDR3 is CASSFDSNPSYEQYF. The CDR3 DNA reads TGTGCCAGCAGTTTCGACAGCAACCCTTCCTACGAGCAGTACTTC.

The chain combines TRBV28 with TRBJ2-7; D remains ambiguous. The germline gives CDR1 MDHEN, CDR2 SYDVKM. The CDR3 runs 12 residues. Between the trimmed V and J ends, which lost 3 bases and 4 bases, there was a span of 7 bases. CDR3 nucleotide sequence: TGTGCCAGCAGTTTGGGTCAATACGAGCAGTACTTC. Amino acids: CASSLGQYEQYF.

The chain recombines TRBV29-1 with TRBJ1-2, with TRBD1 as a possible D gene (5 bases). The CDR3 sequence is 11 residues long. Germline CDR1 is SQVTM and CDR2 is ANQGSEA. V gave up 6 bases and J gave up 5 bases, with 10 bases separating them. The CDR3 loop reads CSVSQGYGYTF. The CDR3 DNA reads TGCAGCGTATCCCAGGGTTATGGCTACACCTTC.

The chain employs TRBV6-5 and TRBJ1-2; a weak D match, TRBD1 (5 bases). The CDR3 loop spans 13 amino acids. Germline values: CDR1 MNHEY, CDR2 SVGAGI. V was clipped by 4 bases and J by 2 bases, with 8 bases between them. This chain's CDR3 is CASSWGHNYGYTF. The CDR3 region has the DNA TGTGCCAGCAGTTGGGGCCACAACTATGGCTACACCTTC.

The CDR3 DNA sequence: TGTGCCAGCAGCTCGGGACAGGCCCTCCAAGAGACCCAGTACTTC. Translation: CASSSGQALQETQYF. The rearrangement links TRBV5-8 to TRBJ2-5, with 8 bases lining up with TRBD1. Losses at the gene ends were 3 bases for V and 1 base for J; bases not matched to a gene: 5. Germline-derived CDR1 and CDR2 are SGHTS and YDEGEE. The CDR3 has 15 amino acids.

The rearrangement links TRBV5-6 to TRBJ2-7; 7 positions agree with TRBD1. This CDR3 region has 16 residues. V shed 2 bases and J 5 bases; nucleotides not matched to a gene: 13. Germline loops: CDR1 SGHDT, CDR2 YYEEEE. Here the CDR3 reads CASSFLAPGTANEQYF. Written as DNA, the CDR3 is TGTGCCAGCAGCTTCCTGGCTCCCGGGACAGCTAACGAGCAGTACTTC.

This sequence joins TRBV7-2 and TRBJ2-3; 11 nucleotides agree with TRBD1. Germline assignment: CDR1 SGHTA and CDR2 FQGNSA. With 5 bases clipped from V and 3 bases from J, the junction kept 4 bases outside the gene matches. The CDR3 runs 15 residues. The CDR3 is CASSKGDRGTDTQYF. The CDR3 coding sequence is TGTGCCAGCAGCAAGGGGGACAGGGGGACAGATACGCAGTATTTT.

This clone was counted once. This chain links TRBV14 with TRBJ1-1, with no clear D. V lost 4 bases and J 1 base, leaving 13 bases between the germline ends. This CDR3 has 15 residues. Germline values: CDR1 SGHDN, CDR2 FVKESK. The CDR3 here is CASSPTGPKNTEAFF. The CDR3 DNA reads as TGTGCCAGCAGCCCCACCGGACCTAAGAACACTGAAGCTTTCTTT.

J is TRBJ1-1 and V is TRBV10-3; TRBD1 is a possible D gene (5 bases). Germline V gene sequence: CDR1 ENHRY, CDR2 SYGVKD. CDR3 length equals 13 residues. Between the trimmed V and J ends, which lost 4 bases and 1 base, there was a span of 7 bases. The CDR3 nucleotides are TGTGCCATCAGTGCCCAGGGGAACACTGAAGCTTTCTTT. This codes for CAISAQGNTEAFF.

The chain uses TRBV28 and TRBJ1-5, with D possibly matching TRBD1 (5 bases). The V and J ends lost 7 bases and 9 bases respectively, with 25 bases between them. CDR1 MDHEN and CDR2 SYDVKM come from the germline V gene. The CDR3 has 16 amino acids. CDR3 amino acids: CASTLGAGLSFSPQHF. The CDR3, as DNA: TGTGCCAGCACCCTAGGGGCAGGGCTATCTTTTTCGCCCCAGCATTTT. Full variable domain (outside the CDR3, taken from reference TRBV28 and TRBJ1-5): DVKVTQSSRYLVKRTGEKVFLECVQDMDHENMFWYRQDPGLGLRLIYFSYDVKMKEKGDIPEGYSVSREKKERFSLILESASTNQTSMYLCASTLGAGLSFSPQHFGDGTRLSIL.